This TCR beta chain came from a study of Graves' ophthalmopathy and Graves' hyperthyroidism. Study results and limitations: Among thyroid clonotypes expanded above 0.001 frequency, most also appeared in blood. The model reached 70% to 71% sensitivity and roughly 72% specificity for predicting ophthalmopathy progression.

On this clonotype: Its antigen remains unidentified.

Trimming shortened V by 1 base and J by 9 bases, and 11 bases separated the two germline ends. Looked up from germline, CDR1 is KGHDR and CDR2 is SFDVKD. The length of the CDR3 is 13 residues. CDR3 regions of TCR beta were amplified from RNA transcripts. Investigators did first-round RT-PCR with HTBI primers, then second-round multiplex PCR. TCRdb recomputed calls from the multiplex PCR reads with MiXCR, one row per CDR3 protein. Of roughly 600,000 distinct CDR3 sequences in the sample, about 40% are singletons; the top ten hold less than 4.5%. The clonotype originates from an adult man with Graves' hyperthyroidism. The sample taken for sequencing was peripheral blood or thyroid tissue (not recorded which). The V gene is TRBV24-1, the J gene TRBJ2-5; D perhaps matches TRBD1 (5 bases). The CDR3 loop reads CATSDFPGKAQYF. CDR3 DNA: TGTGCCACCAGTGATTTTCCAGGGAAGGCCCAGTACTTC.